This T cell receptor beta chain stems from a study of blood T cells in healthy people across ages. The authors ran a second PCR of 7 to 11 cycles using a sample-barcoded 5' primer and a J-beta primer mix. MiXCR, applied by TCRdb to the 5' RACE reads, yields one record per CDR3 protein. The sample lists around 1.5 million distinct CDR3 sequences, roughly 59% occurring once. Between the trimmed V and J ends, which lost 0 bases and 8 bases, there was a span of 14 bases. Germline CDR1 and CDR2: MNHEY and SMNVEV (reference sequence). The CDR3 has 15 amino acids. This clonotype was sampled from a man between 18 and 35 years old in good health. The chain is built from TRBV27 and TRBJ2-1; the D gene is possibly TRBD1 (5 bases). Sequenced material: blood. CDR3 sequence: CASSLSVALGDEQFF. The DNA for the CDR3 is TGTGCCAGCAGTTTATCGGTAGCCCTAGGGGATGAGCAGTTCTTC.